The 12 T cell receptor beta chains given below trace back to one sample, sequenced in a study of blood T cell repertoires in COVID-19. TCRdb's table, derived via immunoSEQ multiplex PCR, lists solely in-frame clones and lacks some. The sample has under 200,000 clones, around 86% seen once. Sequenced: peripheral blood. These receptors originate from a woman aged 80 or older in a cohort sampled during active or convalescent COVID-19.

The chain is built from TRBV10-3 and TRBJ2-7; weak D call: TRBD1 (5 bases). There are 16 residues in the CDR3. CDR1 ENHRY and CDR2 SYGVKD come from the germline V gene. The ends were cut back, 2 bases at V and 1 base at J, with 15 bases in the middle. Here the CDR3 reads CAISEPTGRASYEQYF. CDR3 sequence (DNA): TGTGCCATCAGTGAGCCAACTGGCAGGGCATCCTACGAGCAGTACTTC.

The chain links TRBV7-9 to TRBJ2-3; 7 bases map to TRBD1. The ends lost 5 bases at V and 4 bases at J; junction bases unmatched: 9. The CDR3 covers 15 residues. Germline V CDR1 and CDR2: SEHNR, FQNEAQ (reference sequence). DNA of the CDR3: TGTGCCAGCAGCCAGCACCTGACAGGGTCAGATACGCAGTATTTT. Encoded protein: CASSQHLTGSDTQYF. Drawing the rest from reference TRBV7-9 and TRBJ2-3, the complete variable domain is DTGVSQNPRHKITKRGQNVTFRCDPISEHNRLYWYRQTLGQGPEFLTYFQNEAQLEKSRLLSDRFSAERPKGSFSTLEIQRTEQGDSAMYLCASSQHLTGSDTQYFGPGTRLTVL.

CDR3 region: CASSLVSFRYQETQYF. The CDR3 DNA is TGTGCCAGCAGCTTAGTTTCTTTCAGGTACCAAGAGACCCAGTACTTC. The chain links TRBV7-8 to TRBJ2-5; no definite D call. CDR3 length: 16 residues. The V gene lost 1 base and the J gene lost 0 bases, with 12 bases spanning the gap. The germline V gene encodes CDR1 SGHVS and CDR2 FQNEAQ.

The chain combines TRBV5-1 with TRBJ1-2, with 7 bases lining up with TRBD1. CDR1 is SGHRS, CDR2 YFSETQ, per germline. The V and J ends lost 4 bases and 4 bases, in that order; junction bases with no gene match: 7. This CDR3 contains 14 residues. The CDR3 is CASSLVEGAYGYTF. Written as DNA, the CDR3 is TGCGCCAGCAGCCTTGTCGAGGGGGCCTATGGCTACACCTTC. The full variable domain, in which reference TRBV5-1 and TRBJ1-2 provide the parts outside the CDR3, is KAGVTQTPRYLIKTRGQQVTLSCSPISGHRSVSWYQQTPGQGLQFLFEYFSETQRNKGNFPGRFSGRQFSNSRSEMNVSTLELGDSALYLCASSLVEGAYGYTFGSGTRLTVV.

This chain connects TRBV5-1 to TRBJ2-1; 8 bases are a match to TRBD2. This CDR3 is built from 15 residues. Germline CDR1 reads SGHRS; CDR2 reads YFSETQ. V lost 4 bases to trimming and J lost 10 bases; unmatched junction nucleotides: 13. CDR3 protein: CASSPPAGGGEEQFF. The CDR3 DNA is TGCGCCAGCAGCCCGCCGGCGGGGGGAGGGGAGGAGCAGTTCTTC.

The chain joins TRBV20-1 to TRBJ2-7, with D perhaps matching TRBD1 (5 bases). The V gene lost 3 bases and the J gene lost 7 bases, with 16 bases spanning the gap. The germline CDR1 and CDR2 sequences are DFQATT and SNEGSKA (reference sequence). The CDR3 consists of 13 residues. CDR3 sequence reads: CSASWQGTGEQYF. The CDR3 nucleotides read TGCAGTGCTAGTTGGCAGGGAACCGGGGAGCAGTACTTC.

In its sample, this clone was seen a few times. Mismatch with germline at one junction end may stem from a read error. CDR3 sequence (DNA): TGTGCCAGTAGTCCGCAGGGTCAGTCCCAGCATTTT. Protein: CASSPQGQSQHF. This chain links TRBV19 with TRBJ1-5; D may be TRBD1 (5 bases). Germline V gene lookup returns CDR1 LNHDA and CDR2 SQIVND (reference sequence). The length of the CDR3 is 12 residues.

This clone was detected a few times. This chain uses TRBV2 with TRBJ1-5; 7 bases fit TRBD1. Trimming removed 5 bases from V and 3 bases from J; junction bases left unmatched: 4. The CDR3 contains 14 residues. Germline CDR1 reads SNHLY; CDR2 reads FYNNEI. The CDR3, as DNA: TGTGCCAGCAGTCAGACAGGGATCAATCAGCCCCAGCATTTT. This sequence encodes CASSQTGINQPQHF.

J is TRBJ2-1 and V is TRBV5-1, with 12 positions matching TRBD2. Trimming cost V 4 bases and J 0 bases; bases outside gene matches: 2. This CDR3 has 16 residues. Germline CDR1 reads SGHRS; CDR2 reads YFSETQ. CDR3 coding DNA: TGCGCCAGCAGCGCGACTAGCGGGAGCTCCTACAATGAGCAGTTCTTC. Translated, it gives CASSATSGSSYNEQFF.

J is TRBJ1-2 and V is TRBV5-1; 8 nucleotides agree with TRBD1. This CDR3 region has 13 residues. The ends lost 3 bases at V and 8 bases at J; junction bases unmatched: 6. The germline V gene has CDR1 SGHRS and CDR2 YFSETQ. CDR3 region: CASSSGQDWGYTF. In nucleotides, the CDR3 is TGCGCCAGCAGCTCGGGACAGGATTGGGGCTACACCTTC.

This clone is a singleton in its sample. The CDR3 region is CAWSGGGTYEQYV. DNA of the CDR3: TGTGCCTGGAGTGGTGGCGGGACCTACGAGCAGTACGTC. The chain employs TRBV30 and TRBJ2-7; D perhaps matches TRBD2 (6 bases). The ends were cut back, 1 base at V and 2 bases at J, with 9 bases in the middle. This CDR3 has 13 amino acids. Germline V gene data show CDR1 as GTSNPN and CDR2 as SVGIG (reference sequence).

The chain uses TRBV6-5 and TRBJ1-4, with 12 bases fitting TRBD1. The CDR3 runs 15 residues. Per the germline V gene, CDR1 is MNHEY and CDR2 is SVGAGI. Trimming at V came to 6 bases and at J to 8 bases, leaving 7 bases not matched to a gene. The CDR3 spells CASSDFGTGGEKLFF. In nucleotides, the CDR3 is TGTGCCAGCAGCGACTTCGGGACAGGGGGCGAAAAACTGTTTTTT.